This T cell receptor beta chain was identified in a study of T-cell memory formation after mild COVID-19. Background on the study: Each donor largely had its own TCR clusters. Overall study findings and caveats: Among CD4+ contracting clones, most were CM and EM, and CD8+ ones EMRA. CD4/CD8 balance held among clones contracting day 15 to 85, and later expanders leaned CD4+.

MiXCR, applied by TCRdb to the 5' RACE reads, yields one record per CDR3 protein. Counted here are 430,000 or so distinct CDR3 sequences, 25% occurring once; the ten biggest clones make up around an eighth. As regards this clonotype: Its antigen is unidentified.

The V gene end was trimmed by 6 bases and the J gene end by 4 bases; junction bases not matched to a gene: 7. This CDR3 contains 14 residues. This TCR was recovered from an adult woman who had mild COVID-19 (a few samples of this study predate the infection). Cell type and time point are not known. The sample taken for sequencing was PBMCs or a T cell subset sorted from them (not recorded which). This chain joins TRBV12-3 or TRBV12-4 and TRBJ2-7; the match to TRBD2 covers 9 bases. The CDR3 region has the DNA TGTGCCAGCAGAGATGAGCGGGAGGATTACGAGCAGTACTTC. Residues: CASRDEREDYEQYF.